This T cell receptor (beta chain) comes out of a study of identical twins. This clonotype was seen a few times. Each CDR3 protein gets one entry after TCRdb re-called the 5' RACE reads with MiXCR. The sample includes some 1,700,000 distinct CDR3 sequences, 32% of them seen just once. There are 16 residues in the CDR3. The V gene end was trimmed by 3 bases and the J gene end by 0 bases; junction bases not matched to a gene: 4. The source is a newborn girl in good health. Sequenced sample: cord blood. The chain is built from TRBV12-3 or TRBV12-4 and TRBJ1-1; 10 nucleotides line up with TRBD1. The CDR3 here is CASSFWDRGMNTEAFF. Here the CDR3 DNA reads TGTGCCAGCAGTTTTTGGGACAGGGGCATGAACACTGAAGCTTTCTTT.